This passage covers 10 T cell receptor beta chains from one sample sequenced in a study of cytomegalovirus exposure and HLA in healthy donors (dated by TCRdb to the late 2010s). The library was generated by the immunoSEQ multiplex PCR assay. For the multiplex PCR, a mixture combining 60 forward primers for TCR Vbeta segments and 13 reverse primers for TCR Jbeta segments was used. Here the immuneACCESS table is served through TCRdb, limited to in-frame sequences with V and J called. Missing clones are a known gap in these copies; in checked studies unresolved V genes cover under half, and the rest lacks a known reason. The sample table records roughly 150,000 clones; about 75% of these occur just once. 10% to 12% of the sample rests with the top ten. The sample taken for sequencing was PBMCs. The receptor set was obtained from a man aged 18-30 years in good health and CMV-seropositive.

Turning to this clone: One end of the junction does not line up with germline, which may come from a read error. CDR3 DNA sequence: TGTGCCCGCAGCTTGTTCGGGACAGGGGGCTGGGATGGCTACACCTTC. Its protein product is CARSLFGTGGWDGYTF. This rearrangement joins TRBV5-6 to TRBJ1-2; 12 bases fit TRBD1. The CDR3 extends over 16 amino acids. CDR1 is SGHDT, CDR2 YYEEEE, per germline.

This chain links TRBV19 with TRBJ2-1; D may be TRBD1 (6 bases). Trimming shortened V by 3 bases and J by 16 bases, and 25 bases separated the two germline ends. The germline V gene encodes CDR1 LNHDA and CDR2 SQIVND (reference sequence). The CDR3 covers 15 residues. The CDR3 is CASSMEVSGRGPGFF. The CDR3 DNA reads as TGTGCCAGTAGTATGGAGGTCTCGGGCAGGGGCCCCGGATTCTTC.

The rearrangement uses TRBV6-1 and TRBJ2-5, with 7 bases aligning to TRBD1. CDR3 length equals 17 residues. V lost 3 bases and J lost 1; bases outside the gene matches: 11. From germline, CDR1 is MNHNS and CDR2 SASEGT. The CDR3 is CASSDIRDSFTQETQYF. The CDR3 DNA reads TGTGCCAGCAGTGACATCCGGGACAGCTTCACCCAAGAGACCCAGTACTTC.

The CDR3 nucleotides are TGTGCCAGCAGCTACTACGAGCAGTACTTC. Translation gives CASSYYEQYF. The chain has TRBV6-1 and TRBJ2-7; D call uncertain. The germline gives CDR1 MNHNS, CDR2 SASEGT. With 6 bases removed from V and 3 bases from J, the gap between germline ends came to 3 bases. There are 10 residues in the CDR3.

The chain joins TRBV30 to TRBJ1-4, with TRBD1 identical over 9 bases. With V trimmed by 1 base and J by 6 bases, 3 bases remained unmatched. CDR3 size: 14 residues. Looked up from germline, CDR1 is GTSNPN and CDR2 is SVGIG (reference sequence). Written as DNA, the CDR3 is TGTGCCTGGAGTGGAAGGACAGGGGATGAAAAACTGTTTTTT. This codes for CAWSGRTGDEKLFF.

The chain employs TRBV13 and TRBJ1-2; 12 nucleotides agree with TRBD1. V lost 0 bases and J lost 6; bases outside the gene matches: 8. The germline V gene has CDR1 PRHDT and CDR2 FYEKMQ (reference sequence). The CDR3 totals 17 residues. The CDR3 coding sequence is TGTGCCAGCAGCTTAGGGGGACAGGGGGCCCCGAATCATGGCTACACCTTC. Amino acids: CASSLGGQGAPNHGYTF.

V usage is TRBV5-1 and J usage is TRBJ2-3; D gene ambiguous. The CDR3 consists of 13 residues. From germline, CDR1 is SGHRS and CDR2 YFSETQ. Trimming pared 4 bases from V and 6 bases from J, leaving 12 bases between. CDR3: CASSREAWDTQYF. The CDR3 region has the DNA TGCGCCAGCAGCCGAGAAGCGTGGGATACGCAGTATTTT. Filled out from reference TRBV5-1 and TRBJ2-3, the complete variable domain reads KAGVTQTPRYLIKTRGQQVTLSCSPISGHRSVSWYQQTPGQGLQFLFEYFSETQRNKGNFPGRFSGRQFSNSRSEMNVSTLELGDSALYLCASSREAWDTQYFGPGTRLTVL.

This clone was recorded a few times. This chain uses TRBV28 with TRBJ2-5, with D perhaps TRBD1 (6 bases). This CDR3 spans 13 amino acids. Germline CDR1 and CDR2: MDHEN and SYDVKM. Trimming stripped 6 bases from V and 1 base from J, with 9 bases between. CDR3 nucleotide sequence: TGTGCCAGCAGCCGGGACATCCAAGAGACCCAGTACTTC. Translating gives CASSRDIQETQYF.

The chain links TRBV5-4 to TRBJ2-7, with 7 bases lining up with TRBD2. The CDR3 is 14 amino acids. Germline-derived CDR1 and CDR2 are SGHNT and YYREEE (reference sequence). Losses at the gene ends were 4 bases for V and 5 bases for J; bases not matched to a gene: 9. The DNA for the CDR3 is TGTGCCAGCAGCCCGGGAGGTCGGGGAAACGAGCAGTACTTC. Protein: CASSPGGRGNEQYF.

This chain joins TRBV9 and TRBJ2-1, with 11 bases aligning to TRBD2. The CDR3 spans 16 residues. The germline V gene encodes CDR1 SGDLS and CDR2 YYNGEE. V lost 0 bases, J lost 9 bases, and 8 bases stayed unmatched. CDR3 in DNA: TGTGCCAGCAGCGTAGGAGGTACTAGCGGGAGCGGTGAGCAGTTCTTC. It codes for CASSVGGTSGSGEQFF.